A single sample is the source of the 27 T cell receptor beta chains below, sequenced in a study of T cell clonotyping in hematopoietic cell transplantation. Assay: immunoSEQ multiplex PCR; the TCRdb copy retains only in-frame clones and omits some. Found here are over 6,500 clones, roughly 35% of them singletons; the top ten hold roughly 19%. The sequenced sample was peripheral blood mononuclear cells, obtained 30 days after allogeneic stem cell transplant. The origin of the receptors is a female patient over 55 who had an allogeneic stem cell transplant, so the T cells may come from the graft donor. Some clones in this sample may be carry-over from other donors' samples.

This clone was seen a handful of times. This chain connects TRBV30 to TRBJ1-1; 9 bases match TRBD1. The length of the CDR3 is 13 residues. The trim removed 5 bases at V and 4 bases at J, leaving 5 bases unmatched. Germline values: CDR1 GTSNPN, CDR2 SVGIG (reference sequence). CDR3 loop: CAWWDRVGTEAFF. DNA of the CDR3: TGTGCCTGGTGGGACAGGGTGGGCACTGAAGCTTTCTTT.

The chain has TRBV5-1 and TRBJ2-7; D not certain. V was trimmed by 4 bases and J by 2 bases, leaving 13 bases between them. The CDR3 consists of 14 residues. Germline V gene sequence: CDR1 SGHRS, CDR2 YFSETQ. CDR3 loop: CASSQLAGAYEQYF. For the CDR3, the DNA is TGCGCCAGCAGCCAATTAGCAGGTGCCTACGAGCAGTACTTC.

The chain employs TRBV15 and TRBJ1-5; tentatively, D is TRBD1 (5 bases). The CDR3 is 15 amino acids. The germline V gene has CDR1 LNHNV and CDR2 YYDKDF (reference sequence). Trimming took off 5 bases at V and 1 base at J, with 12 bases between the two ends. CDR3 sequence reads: CATSWGVGSNQPQHF. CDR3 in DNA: TGTGCCACCAGCTGGGGGGTGGGAAGCAATCAGCCCCAGCATTTT.

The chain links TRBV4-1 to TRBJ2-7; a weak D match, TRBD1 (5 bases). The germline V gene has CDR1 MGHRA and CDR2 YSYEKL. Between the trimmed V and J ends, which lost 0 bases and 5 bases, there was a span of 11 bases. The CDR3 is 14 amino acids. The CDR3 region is CASSQDRVLDEQYF. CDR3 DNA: TGCGCCAGCAGCCAAGACAGGGTATTGGACGAGCAGTACTTC.

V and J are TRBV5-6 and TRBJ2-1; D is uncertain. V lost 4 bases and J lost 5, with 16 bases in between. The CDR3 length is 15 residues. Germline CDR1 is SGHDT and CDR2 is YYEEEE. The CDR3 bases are TGTGCCAGCAGCCCCTGGATCGCGGCAAACAATGAGCAGTTCTTC. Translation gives CASSPWIAANNEQFF.

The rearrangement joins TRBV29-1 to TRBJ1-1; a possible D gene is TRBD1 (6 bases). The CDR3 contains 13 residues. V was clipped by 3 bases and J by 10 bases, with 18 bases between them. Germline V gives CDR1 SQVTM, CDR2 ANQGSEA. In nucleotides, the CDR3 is TGCAGCGTTGAGCGGGGGCAGGGACGGGGAGCTTTCTTT. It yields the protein CSVERGQGRGAFF.

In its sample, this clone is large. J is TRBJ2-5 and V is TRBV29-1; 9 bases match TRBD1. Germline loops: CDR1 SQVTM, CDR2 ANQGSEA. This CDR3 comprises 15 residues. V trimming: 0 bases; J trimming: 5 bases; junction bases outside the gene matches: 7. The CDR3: CSVEEDRGRSETQYF. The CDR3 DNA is TGCAGCGTTGAAGAGGACAGGGGTCGATCGGAGACCCAGTACTTC.

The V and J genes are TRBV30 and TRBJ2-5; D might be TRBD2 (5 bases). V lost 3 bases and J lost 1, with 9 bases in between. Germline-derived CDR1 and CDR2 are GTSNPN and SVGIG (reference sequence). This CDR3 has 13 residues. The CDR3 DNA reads TGTGCCTGGAGCAAGACTATCCAAGAGACCCAGTACTTC. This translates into CAWSKTIQETQYF.

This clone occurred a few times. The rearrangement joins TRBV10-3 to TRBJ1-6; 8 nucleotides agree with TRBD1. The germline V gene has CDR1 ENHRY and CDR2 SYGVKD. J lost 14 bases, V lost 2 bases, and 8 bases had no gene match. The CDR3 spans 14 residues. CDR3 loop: CAISERTGGEALHF. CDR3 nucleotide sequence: TGTGCCATCAGTGAGAGAACAGGGGGTGAGGCCCTCCACTTT.

CDR3 amino acids: CAWNPQGSGNTIYF. The CDR3 DNA reads as TGTGCCTGGAATCCCCAGGGATCCGGAAACACCATATATTTT. The V gene is TRBV30, the J gene TRBJ1-3; possible D gene TRBD1, 5 bases. The CDR3 is made up of 14 amino acids. V shed 4 bases and J shed 4 bases, with 14 bases lying between them. CDR1 GTSNPN and CDR2 SVGIG come from the germline V gene (reference sequence).

CDR3 in amino acids: CAFHRDRPFGYTF. DNA for the CDR3: TGTGCCTTCCACCGGGACAGGCCTTTCGGCTACACCTTC. The chain has TRBV30 and TRBJ1-2; 8 bases map to TRBD1. In germline, CDR1 is GTSNPN, CDR2 SVGIG (reference sequence). After removal of 7 bases from V and 8 bases from J, the junction contained 12 bases not matched to a gene. The CDR3 runs 13 residues.

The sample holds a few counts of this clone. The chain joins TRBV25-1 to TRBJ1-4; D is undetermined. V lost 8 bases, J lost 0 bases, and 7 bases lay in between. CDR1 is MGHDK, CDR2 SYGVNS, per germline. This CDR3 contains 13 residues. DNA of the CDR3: TGTGCCAGCCGCCGATCAACTAATGAAAAACTGTTTTTT. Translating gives CASRRSTNEKLFF.

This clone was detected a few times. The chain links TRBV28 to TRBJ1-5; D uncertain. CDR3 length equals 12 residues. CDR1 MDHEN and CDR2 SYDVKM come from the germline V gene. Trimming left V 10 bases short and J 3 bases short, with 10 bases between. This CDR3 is CATRPPNQPQHF. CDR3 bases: TGTGCCACACGGCCTCCCAATCAGCCCCAGCATTTT.

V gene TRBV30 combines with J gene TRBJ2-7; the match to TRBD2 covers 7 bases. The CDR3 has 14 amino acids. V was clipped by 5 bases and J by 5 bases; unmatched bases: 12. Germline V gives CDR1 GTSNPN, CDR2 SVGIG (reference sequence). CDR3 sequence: CAWGQGGSLNEQYF. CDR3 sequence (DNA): TGTGCCTGGGGTCAAGGCGGGAGCTTAAACGAGCAGTACTTC.

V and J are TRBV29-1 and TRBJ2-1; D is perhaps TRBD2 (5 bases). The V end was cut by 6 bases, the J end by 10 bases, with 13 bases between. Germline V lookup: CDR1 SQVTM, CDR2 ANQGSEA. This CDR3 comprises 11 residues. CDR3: CSVPRAWEQFF. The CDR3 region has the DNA TGCAGCGTCCCGAGGGCGTGGGAGCAGTTCTTC.

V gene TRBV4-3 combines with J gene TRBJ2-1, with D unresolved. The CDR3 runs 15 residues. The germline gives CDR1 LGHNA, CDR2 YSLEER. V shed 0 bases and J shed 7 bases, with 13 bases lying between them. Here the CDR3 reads CASSQDRLGTNEQFF. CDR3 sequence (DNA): TGCGCCAGCAGCCAAGATCGACTGGGAACTAATGAGCAGTTCTTC.

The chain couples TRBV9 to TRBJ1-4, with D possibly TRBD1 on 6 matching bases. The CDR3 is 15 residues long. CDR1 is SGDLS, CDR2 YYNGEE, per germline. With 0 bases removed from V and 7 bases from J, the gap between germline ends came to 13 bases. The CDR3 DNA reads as TGTGCCAGCAGCGTAGGTGGGGACAAGAGTGAAAAACTGTTTTTT. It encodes CASSVGGDKSEKLFF.

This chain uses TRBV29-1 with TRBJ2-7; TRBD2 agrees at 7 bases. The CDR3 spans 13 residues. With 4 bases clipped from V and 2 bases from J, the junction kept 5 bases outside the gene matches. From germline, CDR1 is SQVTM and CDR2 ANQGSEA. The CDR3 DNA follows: TGCAGCGTTGTTCGGGGGGAGGCCTACGAGCAGTACTTC. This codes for CSVVRGEAYEQYF.

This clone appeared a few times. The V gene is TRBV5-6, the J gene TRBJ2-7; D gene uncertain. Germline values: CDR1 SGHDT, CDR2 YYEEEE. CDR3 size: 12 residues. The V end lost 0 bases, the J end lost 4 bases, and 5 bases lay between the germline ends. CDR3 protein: CASSLDGYEQYF. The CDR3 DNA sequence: TGTGCCAGCAGCTTGGACGGATACGAGCAGTACTTC. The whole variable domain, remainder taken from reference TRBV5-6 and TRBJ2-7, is DAGVTQSPTHLIKTRGQQVTLRCSPKSGHDTVSWYQQALGQGPQFIFQYYEEEERQRGNFPDRFSGHQFPNYSSELNVNALLLGDSALYLCASSLDGYEQYFGPGTRLTVT.

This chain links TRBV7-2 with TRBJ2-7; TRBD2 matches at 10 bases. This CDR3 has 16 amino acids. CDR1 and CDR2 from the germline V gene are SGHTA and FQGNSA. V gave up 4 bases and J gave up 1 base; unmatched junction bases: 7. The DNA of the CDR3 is TGTGCCAGCAGCTCCGTAGCGGGGGGCCAATCCTACGAGCAGTACTTC. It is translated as CASSSVAGGQSYEQYF.

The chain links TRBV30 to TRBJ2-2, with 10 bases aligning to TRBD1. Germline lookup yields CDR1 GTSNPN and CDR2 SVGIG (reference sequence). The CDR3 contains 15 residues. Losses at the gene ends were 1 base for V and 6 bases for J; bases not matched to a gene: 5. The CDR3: CAWSGDRGGAGELFF. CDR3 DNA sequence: TGTGCCTGGAGTGGGGACAGGGGAGGTGCCGGGGAGCTGTTTTTT.

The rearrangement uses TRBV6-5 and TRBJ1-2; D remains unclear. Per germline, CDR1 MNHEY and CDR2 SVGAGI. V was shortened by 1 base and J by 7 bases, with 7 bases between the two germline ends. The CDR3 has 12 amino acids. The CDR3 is CASSYLGRGYTF. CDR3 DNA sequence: TGTGCCAGCAGTTACTTAGGACGTGGCTACACCTTC.

The CDR3 loop reads CAWSDGRYGYTF. CDR3 bases: TGTGCCTGGAGCGACGGACGCTATGGCTACACCTTC. This sequence joins TRBV30 and TRBJ1-2; D is uncertain. Trimming pared 3 bases from V and 4 bases from J, leaving 9 bases between. The CDR3 contains 12 residues. Germline V CDR1 and CDR2: GTSNPN, SVGIG (reference sequence).

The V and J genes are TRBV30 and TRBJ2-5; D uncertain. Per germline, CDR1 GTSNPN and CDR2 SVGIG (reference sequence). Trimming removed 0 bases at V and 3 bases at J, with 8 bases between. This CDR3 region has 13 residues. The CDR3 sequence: CAWSVESKETQYF. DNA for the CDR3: TGTGCCTGGAGTGTTGAATCGAAAGAGACCCAGTACTTC.

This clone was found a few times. The CDR3 nucleotides are TGTGCCAGCAGCTTAATACCGGGACAGGCCTATGGCTACACCTTC. Its translation: CASSLIPGQAYGYTF. The chain is built from TRBV7-2 and TRBJ1-2; 8 bases are a match to TRBD1. The CDR3 totals 15 residues. J was trimmed by 4 bases and V by 2 bases; bases with no gene match: 6. The germline V gene encodes CDR1 SGHTA and CDR2 FQGNSA.

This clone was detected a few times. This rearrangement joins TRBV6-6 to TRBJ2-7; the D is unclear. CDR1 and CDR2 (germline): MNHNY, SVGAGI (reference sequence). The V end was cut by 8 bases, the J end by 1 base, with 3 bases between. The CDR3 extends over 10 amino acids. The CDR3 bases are TGTGCCAGCGGTTCCTACGAGCAGTACTTC. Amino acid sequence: CASGSYEQYF.

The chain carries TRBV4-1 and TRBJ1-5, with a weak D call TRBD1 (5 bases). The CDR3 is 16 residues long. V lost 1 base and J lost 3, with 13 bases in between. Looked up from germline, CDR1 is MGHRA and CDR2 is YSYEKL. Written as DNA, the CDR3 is TGCGCCAGCAGCCAAGGCGGCCGGGGGATCAATCAGCCCCAGCATTTT. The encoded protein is CASSQGGRGINQPQHF.